The next 5 T cell receptor beta chains were all read from a single sample in a study of blood T cell repertoires in COVID-19. Produced via immunoSEQ multiplex PCR; TCRdb's table is partial and in-frame only. The table includes some 300,000 clones, 90% detected once. What was sequenced was peripheral blood. These receptors were taken from a woman aged 40 to 49 with COVID-19, enrolled during active disease.

The genes are TRBV5-1 and TRBJ2-3; 12 bases agree with TRBD2. CDR1 SGHRS and CDR2 YFSETQ come from the germline V gene. The ends lost 0 bases at V and 1 base at J; junction bases unmatched: 3. The CDR3 has 17 residues. The chain's CDR3 is CASSLGRLAGGTDTQYF. As DNA, the CDR3 is TGCGCCAGCAGCTTGGGGAGACTAGCGGGGGGCACAGATACGCAGTATTTT.

CDR3: CASSGGQGNSPLHF. The CDR3 DNA reads TGTGCCAGCAGCGGAGGACAGGGTAATTCACCCCTCCACTTT. The chain has TRBV14 and TRBJ1-6, with 8 bases identical to TRBD1. The CDR3 length is 14 residues. The germline CDR1 and CDR2 sequences are SGHDN and FVKESK. Germline trimming cut 5 bases from V and 6 bases from J; bases unmatched to any gene: 3.

The chain has TRBV12-3 or TRBV12-4 and TRBJ2-5; TRBD2 might be the D (5 bases). The CDR3 extends over 12 amino acids. Trimming stripped 7 bases from V and 5 bases from J, with 11 bases between. The CDR3 sequence is CASTSRGETQYF. The CDR3 DNA reads as TGTGCCAGCACGTCGCGCGGGGAGACCCAGTACTTC.

The rearrangement uses TRBV6-2 or TRBV6-3 and TRBJ2-5, with 11 bases that match TRBD2. This CDR3 region has 18 residues. Germline-derived CDR1 and CDR2 are MNHEY and SVGEGT. V lost 0 bases, J lost 4 bases, and 10 bases stayed unmatched. CDR3 sequence reads: CASSYSPTSGKFRETQYF. CDR3 nucleotides: TGTGCCAGCAGTTACTCGCCGACTAGCGGGAAATTCAGAGAGACCCAGTACTTC.

The chain joins TRBV27 to TRBJ2-3; 12 bases map to TRBD2. The length of the CDR3 is 17 residues. The V gene end was trimmed by 6 bases and the J gene end by 2 bases; junction bases not matched to a gene: 9. Per the germline V gene, CDR1 is MNHEY and CDR2 is SMNVEV (reference sequence). The DNA of the CDR3 is TGTGCCAGCAGCCGTCGGACTAGCGGGACTGTCACAGATACGCAGTATTTT. Translated, it gives CASSRRTSGTVTDTQYF.